What follows are 10 T cell receptor beta chains derived from one specimen sequenced in a study of blood T cells in healthy people across ages. The second PCR ran roughly 6 to 11 cycles with a sample-barcoded 5' primer and J-beta primers. TCRdb passed the 5' RACE reads through MiXCR, listing each CDR3 protein once. The sample includes hundreds of thousands of distinct CDR3 sequences, 55% to 75% seen only once; the top ten take approximately 23%. The sequencing input was blood. The receptors originated from a man aged 30 to 45 in good health.

The chain recombines TRBV20-1 with TRBJ2-7; a weak D match, TRBD1 (6 bases). The germline V gene has CDR1 DFQATT and CDR2 SNEGSKA (reference sequence). The CDR3 sequence is 12 residues long. The V end lost 8 bases, the J end lost 1 base, and 12 bases lay between the germline ends. The CDR3 sequence: CSSRDISYEQYF. The CDR3 DNA reads TGCAGTAGCCGGGACATATCCTACGAGCAGTACTTC.

V is TRBV6-2 or TRBV6-3 and J is TRBJ2-7; D possibly corresponds to TRBD2 (6 bases). V lost 6 bases and J lost 6, with 15 bases in between. Germline-derived CDR1 and CDR2 are MNHEY and SVGEGT. CDR3 length: 13 residues. CDR3 nucleotide sequence: TGTGCCAGCAGCCCCGGGACTTACTCCGAGCAGTACTTC. Protein: CASSPGTYSEQYF.

This clonotype was detected ten times or more. The chain couples TRBV7-2 to TRBJ2-2; D perhaps matches TRBD2 (5 bases). The CDR3 sequence is 15 residues long. Germline CDR1 is SGHTA and CDR2 is FQGNSA. Trimming took 1 base from V and 6 from J, leaving 12 bases between them. DNA for the CDR3: TGTGCCAGCAGCTTAGTAGGACTCGGGGCCGGGGAGCTGTTTTTT. Its protein product is CASSLVGLGAGELFF.

The chain employs TRBV3-1 and TRBJ2-6; the D is unclear. Trimming took off 4 bases at V and 0 bases at J, with 10 bases between the two ends. Germline V gene data show CDR1 as LGHDT and CDR2 as YNNKEL (reference sequence). CDR3 size: 16 residues. CDR3 residues: CASSRTRNSGANVLTF. The CDR3 DNA is TGTGCCAGCAGCCGAACCAGGAACTCTGGGGCCAACGTCCTGACTTTC.

J is TRBJ2-5 and V is TRBV28; 9 bases map to TRBD2. The V and J ends lost 5 bases and 5 bases, in that order; junction bases with no gene match: 12. CDR1 and CDR2 from the germline V gene are MDHEN and SYDVKM. The CDR3 contains 16 residues. CDR3 region: CASSPRVAGAYETQYF. CDR3 nucleotide sequence: TGTGCCAGCAGTCCCCGGGTAGCGGGAGCGTACGAGACCCAGTACTTC.

The chain uses TRBV6-5 and TRBJ2-7, with a possible D match to TRBD2 (5 bases). CDR1 and CDR2 (germline): MNHEY, SVGAGI. V lost 0 bases and J lost 5, with 17 bases in between. This CDR3 is built from 16 residues. CDR3 amino acids: CASSYSIPAEPDEQYF. The CDR3 DNA reads TGTGCCAGCAGTTACTCGATTCCAGCGGAGCCCGACGAGCAGTACTTC.

This clonotype was seen a handful of times. The V gene is TRBV20-1, the J gene TRBJ2-1, with 11 nucleotides matching TRBD2. The germline V gene has CDR1 DFQATT and CDR2 SNEGSKA (reference sequence). V dropped 1 base and J dropped 14; count of bases not matched to a gene: 10. This CDR3 is 14 amino acids long. The CDR3 nucleotides read TGCAGTGCTAGAGGGGGCACTAGCGGGAGTTGGGAGTTCTTC. Encoded protein: CSARGGTSGSWEFF.

The J gene is TRBJ2-5, the V gene TRBV5-1; D is perhaps TRBD2 (5 bases). Germline V gene data show CDR1 as SGHRS and CDR2 as YFSETQ. CDR3 size: 13 residues. The V gene lost 4 bases and the J gene lost 1 base, with 8 bases spanning the gap. The CDR3 DNA reads as TGCGCCAGCAGCGAGGGATTCCAAGAGACCCAGTACTTC. Amino acid sequence: CASSEGFQETQYF.

The genes are TRBV25-1 and TRBJ1-1; D is possibly TRBD1 (5 bases). V was trimmed by 3 bases and J by 2 bases, leaving 13 bases between them. CDR1 and CDR2 from the germline V gene are MGHDK and SYGVNS. The CDR3 has 15 amino acids. CDR3 nucleotide sequence: TGTGCCAGCAGTGAGGGACCCACCTCCAACACTGAAGCTTTCTTT. It is translated as CASSEGPTSNTEAFF. Based on the CDR3 plus reference TRBV25-1 and TRBJ1-1, the full variable domain is EADIYQTPRYLVIGTGKKITLECSQTMGHDKMYWYQQDPGMELHLIHYSYGVNSTEKGDLSSESTVSRIRTEHFPLTLESARPSHTSQYLCASSEGPTSNTEAFFGQGTRLTVV.

This clonotype appeared a few times. The chain carries TRBV29-1 and TRBJ2-6; D might be TRBD2 (5 bases). This CDR3 is built from 13 residues. V dropped 6 bases and J dropped 0 bases, with 6 bases sitting between them. The germline CDR1 and CDR2 sequences are SQVTM and ANQGSEA. The CDR3 protein is CSVGSSGANVLTF. CDR3 nucleotide sequence: TGCAGCGTGGGGAGCTCTGGGGCCAACGTCCTGACTTTC.